Ten or more counts support the clone carrying this T cell receptor beta chain. Its target is not known. The CDR3 loop spans 12 amino acids. Germline CDR1 and CDR2: SGHVS and FNYEAQ. V was clipped by 2 bases and J by 8 bases, with 9 bases between them. Individual cDNA molecules were tagged with unique molecular identifiers, the study reported. TCRdb re-derived calls from the 5' RACE reads in MiXCR, one entry per CDR3 protein. The table lists approximately 27,000 distinct CDR3 sequences, roughly 5.8% of them singletons. The sample originates from a study of early T cells in non-severe SARS-CoV-2 infection. Study conclusions and caveats: Private and CD4 specificities were missed by VDJdb matching, which favored anti-spike CD8 responses.

The rearrangement links TRBV7-6 to TRBJ1-1; no clear D. This clonotype originated in an adult who was a healthcare worker with PCR-confirmed SARS-CoV-2 infection or an uninfected control (not recorded which). Specimen: whole blood. The CDR3 DNA is TGTGCCAGCAGCTTACCAGGAGGAGAAGCTTTCTTT. Translation: CASSLPGGEAFF.